The 7 T cell receptor beta chains listed next were all sequenced from one sample in a study of shared clonotypes between healthy human individuals. The assay was immunoSEQ multiplex PCR, and TCRdb's table has in-frame clones only and misses some. The sample yields millions of clones, just over 90% seen once. The sample comprised naive CD4+ T cells sorted from blood. The subset denotes: CD45RA+ positively selected. The receptors come from a man between 18 and 29 years old in good health.

V gene TRBV9 combines with J gene TRBJ2-1, with TRBD2 matching 13 bases. J lost 7 bases, V lost 6 bases, and 7 bases had no gene match. This CDR3 contains 15 residues. Germline CDR1 SGDLS, CDR2 YYNGEE. CDR3 sequence (DNA): TGTGCCAGCACCGAGGGGGGACTAGCGGGAAATGAGCAGTTCTTC. This codes for CASTEGGLAGNEQFF.

Comment on this clone: The sample carries other DNA sequences with the same CDR3. J is TRBJ2-1 and V is TRBV4-1, with D unresolved. V was shortened by 3 bases and J by 4 bases, with 1 base between the two germline ends. Germline V lookup: CDR1 MGHRA, CDR2 YSYEKL. The CDR3 contains 11 residues. The CDR3 DNA is TGCGCCAGCAGCCATTACAATGAGCAGTTCTTC. Residues: CASSHYNEQFF.

This clone was observed a single time. The chain has TRBV25-1 and TRBJ2-6, with D perhaps TRBD1 (5 bases). The V and J ends lost 7 bases and 4 bases respectively, with 8 bases between them. The CDR3 runs to 13 residues. Germline CDR1 and CDR2: MGHDK and SYGVNS. The CDR3 loop is CASTWTGANVLTF. CDR3 DNA sequence: TGTGCCAGCACTTGGACAGGGGCCAACGTCCTGACTTTC.

Comment on this clone: The sample holds other DNA sequences that translate to the same CDR3. The chain employs TRBV6-5 and TRBJ1-4, with TRBD1 matching 8 bases. Germline lookup yields CDR1 MNHEY and CDR2 SVGAGI. The junction had 1 base not matched to a gene; V was cut back by 2 bases and J by 5 bases. CDR3 length equals 14 residues. As DNA, the CDR3 is TGTGCCAGCAGTTACGGGACAGGAAATGAAAAACTGTTTTTT. Translation gives CASSYGTGNEKLFF.

The rearrangement links TRBV5-1 to TRBJ1-6, with D unclear. V shed 4 bases and J shed 16 bases, with 18 bases lying between them. This CDR3 has 13 amino acids. Germline CDR1 SGHRS, CDR2 YFSETQ. CDR3 loop: CASSPSGTQNLHF. The CDR3 DNA is TGCGCCAGCAGCCCCAGCGGTACGCAGAATCTCCACTTT.

The J gene is TRBJ2-7, the V gene TRBV5-6, with TRBD1 matching over 9 bases. CDR1 is SGHDT and CDR2 is YYEEEE in the germline V gene. The CDR3 loop spans 14 amino acids. Germline trimming cut 4 bases from V and 3 bases from J; bases unmatched to any gene: 5. The CDR3 coding sequence is TGTGCCAGCAGCGCTCAGGACAGGGGCTACGAGCAGTACTTC. Translated, it gives CASSAQDRGYEQYF.

The CDR3 DNA follows: TGTGCCAGCAGCTTGACAGGGACTGGGGCCAACGTCCTGACTTTC. Its protein is CASSLTGTGANVLTF. This rearrangement joins TRBV9 to TRBJ2-6; TRBD1 matches at 7 bases. In germline, CDR1 is SGDLS, CDR2 YYNGEE. The CDR3 runs 15 residues. The V and J ends lost 4 bases and 2 bases, in that order; junction bases with no gene match: 3.